This entry lists 25 T cell receptor beta chains sequenced from one sample in a study of T cells in Graves' hyperthyroidism and ophthalmopathy. It was RNA transcripts that yielded the amplified TCR beta CDR3 regions. The study used the HTBI primer set for a first-round RT-PCR of the TCR CDR3. Each CDR3 protein gets one entry after TCRdb re-called the multiplex PCR reads with MiXCR. The sample contains 250,000 to 300,000 distinct CDR3 sequences, approximately 15% of which appear only once. The sample was blood. The source of these receptors is a woman in her forties with Graves' hyperthyroidism that later progressed to Graves' ophthalmopathy.

This clonotype was counted ten times or more. The chain carries TRBV29-1 and TRBJ2-7; TRBD1 aligns across 8 bases. The CDR3 sequence is 12 residues long. From germline, CDR1 is SQVTM and CDR2 ANQGSEA. V shed 2 bases and J 5 bases; nucleotides not matched to a gene: 2. The CDR3 sequence is CSVEQGADEQYF. DNA for the CDR3: TGCAGCGTTGAACAGGGGGCAGACGAGCAGTACTTC.

Notes on this clonotype: A much larger clonotype is one base distant, so this may be a read error. The chain combines TRBV5-6 with TRBJ2-1, with 12 bases identical to TRBD2. The V gene end was trimmed by 3 bases and the J gene end by 9 bases; junction bases not matched to a gene: 16. CDR1 is SGHDT and CDR2 is YYEEEE in the germline V gene. The CDR3 is 18 amino acids. The CDR3 loop reads CASSWREGLAGLSVEQFF. CDR3 nucleotides: TGTGCCAGCAGCTGGAGGGAGGGACTAGCGGGCTTGAGCGTTGAGCAGTTCTTC.

A remark on this clonotype: An end of the junction differs from the germline gene, which may be a read error. The rearrangement uses TRBV9 and TRBJ2-2; maybe TRBD1 (5 bases). This CDR3 has 16 amino acids. Germline-derived CDR1 and CDR2 are SGDLS and YYNGEE. CDR3 region: CASSPVRAGNTGQLFF. DNA for the CDR3: TGTGCCAGCAGCCCAGTCCGGGCAGGGAACACCGGGCAGCTGTTTTTT.

This clonotype was found many times. This chain's CDR3 is CAISPGTGGTQYF. CDR3 in DNA: TGTGCCATCAGCCCCGGGACGGGCGGGACCCAGTACTTC. The chain couples TRBV10-3 to TRBJ2-5; either TRBD1 or TRBD2 may fit D (5 bases each). Germline CDR1 and CDR2: ENHRY and SYGVKD. The CDR3 is made up of 13 amino acids. Trimming pared 6 bases from V and 7 bases from J, leaving 15 bases between.

The chain recombines TRBV7-2 with TRBJ2-7; D call uncertain. Trimming stripped 0 bases from V and 0 bases from J, with 6 bases between. This CDR3 has 14 amino acids. Germline V gives CDR1 SGHTA, CDR2 FQGNSA. CDR3 in amino acids: CASSLARISYEQYF. In DNA form, the CDR3 reads TGTGCCAGCAGCTTAGCCCGAATCTCCTACGAGCAGTACTTC.

This rearrangement joins TRBV19 to TRBJ2-1; no reliable D call. CDR3 length: 11 amino acids. V was shortened by 10 bases and J by 4 bases, with 8 bases between the two germline ends. From germline, CDR1 is LNHDA and CDR2 SQIVND (reference sequence). CDR3 coding DNA: TGTGCCACTGACTCTTACAATGAGCAGTTCTTC. This gives the protein CATDSYNEQFF.

At least ten counts were recorded for this clonotype. V and J are TRBV12-3 or TRBV12-4 and TRBJ2-7; TRBD1 might be the D (7 bases). The ends were cut back, 5 bases at V and 9 bases at J, with 14 bases in the middle. The CDR3 runs to 12 residues. The CDR3 bases are TGTGCCAGCAGTCCACAGGGGAGGCGGCAGTACTTC. Translating gives CASSPQGRRQYF.

V gene TRBV10-3 combines with J gene TRBJ2-3; D perhaps matches TRBD2 (5 bases). CDR1 is ENHRY, CDR2 SYGVKD, per germline. The length of the CDR3 is 13 residues. Trimming cost V 5 bases and J 2 bases, with 8 bases left between them. DNA for the CDR3: TGTGCCATCAGTCTGGGAGACACAGATACGCAGTATTTT. Protein: CAISLGDTDTQYF.

In its sample, this clonotype was seen many times. The chain carries TRBV4-1 and TRBJ1-3; D remains ambiguous. Germline CDR1 MGHRA, CDR2 YSYEKL. CDR3 length: 15 residues. Trimming removed 4 bases from V and 0 bases from J, with 10 bases in between. DNA for the CDR3: TGCGCCAGCAGCCTAAGCGGGTACTCTGGAAACACCATATATTTT. It is translated as CASSLSGYSGNTIYF.

This clonotype came up many times. The genes are TRBV24-1 and TRBJ2-1, with D possibly being TRBD2 (5 bases). Germline V lookup: CDR1 KGHDR, CDR2 SFDVKD. The CDR3 is 16 residues long. The CDR3, as DNA: TGTGCACAAGTGGGGTGGGGATGGACTCTCACCAATGAGCAGTTCTTC. Its protein is CAQVGWGWTLTNEQFF.

This chain uses TRBV6-2 or TRBV6-3 with TRBJ1-2; no definite D call. From germline, CDR1 is MNHEY and CDR2 SVGEGT. The CDR3 spans 13 residues. With 8 bases removed from V and 0 bases from J, the gap between germline ends came to 10 bases. CDR3 nucleotides: TGTGCCAGCCGGCAGTCCACTAACTATGGCTACACCTTC. The encoded protein is CASRQSTNYGYTF.

In this sample, this clonotype turned up many times. The chain has TRBV5-1 and TRBJ2-1; D gene unclear. The CDR3 is made up of 13 amino acids. Germline V gives CDR1 SGHRS, CDR2 YFSETQ. V lost 4 bases and J 10 bases, leaving 15 bases between the germline ends. The DNA for the CDR3 is TGCGCCAGCAGCCCTATAACCGGGCCCGAGCAGTTCTTC. Translation: CASSPITGPEQFF.

The chain links TRBV4-1 to TRBJ2-2, with TRBD2 identical over 11 bases. V gave up 1 base and J gave up 3 bases; unmatched junction bases: 10. The V gene's germline CDR1 is MGHRA and CDR2 YSYEKL. There are 19 residues in the CDR3. The CDR3 here is CASSQAMVAGGLDTGELFF. DNA of the CDR3: TGCGCCAGCAGCCAAGCGATGGTAGCGGGAGGGCTTGACACCGGGGAGCTGTTTTTT.

This clonotype was detected ten times or more. The V call is TRBV11-1, the J call TRBJ2-1, with D perhaps TRBD1 (5 bases). Between the trimmed V and J ends, which lost 4 bases and 4 bases, there was a span of 8 bases. The length of the CDR3 is 13 residues. Germline V lookup: CDR1 SGHAT, CDR2 FQDESV (reference sequence). CDR3 amino acids: CASSSNRYNEQFF. As DNA, the CDR3 is TGTGCCAGCAGCTCAAACAGGTACAATGAGCAGTTCTTC. Together with reference TRBV11-1 and TRBJ2-1, the CDR3 gives the full variable domain: EAEVAQSPRYKITEKSQAVAFWCDPISGHATLYWYRQILGQGPELLVQFQDESVVDDSQLPKDRFSAERLKGVDSTLKIQPAELGDSAMYLCASSSNRYNEQFFGPGTRLTVL.

This clonotype came up a few times. The V call is TRBV5-1, the J call TRBJ1-3, with TRBD1 matching 9 bases. Unmatched junction bases numbered 5, after V lost 0 bases and J lost 1 base. The CDR3 extends over 17 amino acids. Germline V CDR1 and CDR2: SGHRS, YFSETQ. The CDR3 loop is CASSLGQGVLSGNTIYF. The CDR3 nucleotides read TGCGCCAGCAGCTTGGGACAGGGGGTTTTATCTGGAAACACCATATATTTT.

This clonotype has a count of ten or more. The chain employs TRBV4-1 and TRBJ1-1; D uncertain. CDR1 is MGHRA, CDR2 YSYEKL, per germline. V lost 4 bases to trimming and J lost 1 base, with 10 bases between them. This CDR3 has 14 residues. As DNA, the CDR3 is TGCGCCAGCAGCCGTTTTGCTGGGAACACTGAAGCTTTCTTT. Residues: CASSRFAGNTEAFF.

In its sample, this clonotype was seen many times. The chain joins TRBV7-9 to TRBJ2-1, with TRBD2 matching 10 bases. From germline, CDR1 is SEHNR and CDR2 FQNEAQ (reference sequence). The CDR3 consists of 16 residues. With V trimmed by 5 bases and J by 6 bases, 10 bases remained unmatched. CDR3 DNA sequence: TGTGCCAGCAGCCCTTGGACTAGCGGAGACCCCAATGAGCAGTTCTTC. Translation gives CASSPWTSGDPNEQFF.

The sample holds many counts of this clonotype. The chain uses TRBV28 and TRBJ2-5, with D possibly being TRBD1 or TRBD2 (5 bases each). This CDR3 region has 14 residues. The germline CDR1 and CDR2 sequences are MDHEN and SYDVKM. The V end lost 8 bases, the J end lost 4 bases, and 17 bases lay between the germline ends. CDR3 region: CASGAGQGLETQYF. The CDR3, as DNA: TGTGCCAGCGGGGCGGGCCAGGGCTTAGAGACCCAGTACTTC.

The table lists this clonotype with many counts. The V and J genes are TRBV6-1 and TRBJ2-7; no clear D gene. Germline V gene lookup returns CDR1 MNHNS and CDR2 SASEGT. The CDR3 is made up of 14 amino acids. With 8 bases removed from V and 7 bases from J, the gap between germline ends came to 21 bases. CDR3 loop: CASGQTGSGGEQYF. The CDR3 nucleotides are TGTGCCAGCGGCCAGACTGGGTCGGGTGGGGAGCAGTACTTC.

This clonotype was seen at least ten times. The genes are TRBV2 and TRBJ2-2, with D hard to call. The length of the CDR3 is 14 residues. V lost 6 bases and J lost 0, with 8 bases in between. CDR1 and CDR2 (germline): SNHLY, FYNNEI. CDR3 protein: CASRGRANTGELFF. Here the CDR3 DNA reads TGTGCCAGCAGGGGCAGAGCGAACACCGGGGAGCTGTTTTTT.

This clonotype was seen repeatedly, ten times or more. The chain links TRBV3-1 to TRBJ1-1, with 7 bases matching TRBD1. The CDR3 is 13 amino acids. J gave up 8 bases and V 3 bases, and 6 bases lay outside the gene matches. Per germline, CDR1 LGHDT and CDR2 YNNKEL (reference sequence). CDR3 sequence reads: CASSHNTGEEAFF. DNA of the CDR3: TGTGCCAGCAGCCATAATACAGGGGAGGAAGCTTTCTTT.

In this sample, this clonotype turned up many times. V gene TRBV2 combines with J gene TRBJ2-1; maybe TRBD1 (6 bases). CDR1 is SNHLY, CDR2 FYNNEI, per germline. This CDR3 comprises 12 residues. The V end lost 8 bases, the J end lost 10 bases, and 15 bases lay between the germline ends. In DNA, the CDR3 is TGTGCCAGCGGGGACACAAGGAGGGAGCAGTTCTTC. It specifies CASGDTRREQFF.

This clonotype was found a few times. This rearrangement joins TRBV5-1 to TRBJ2-1; a weak D match, TRBD1 (5 bases). The V gene's germline CDR1 is SGHRS and CDR2 YFSETQ. The CDR3 is made up of 15 amino acids. V shed 0 bases and J shed 0 bases, with 7 bases lying between them. The CDR3 loop reads CASSLEGDSYNEQFF. The CDR3, as DNA: TGCGCCAGCAGCTTGGAAGGGGACTCCTACAATGAGCAGTTCTTC.

This clonotype was found many times. This chain uses TRBV19 with TRBJ1-6; D call uncertain. CDR3 size: 16 residues. In germline, CDR1 is LNHDA, CDR2 SQIVND (reference sequence). V was cut by 6 bases and J by 4 bases, with 16 bases left in between. The CDR3 here is CASSSRTQEYNSPLHF. The CDR3 DNA reads as TGTGCCAGTAGCTCCCGGACGCAGGAATATAATTCACCCCTCCACTTT.

In this sample, this clonotype turned up many times. The chain employs TRBV6-1 and TRBJ2-1; D may be TRBD2 (6 bases). Germline loops: CDR1 MNHNS, CDR2 SASEGT. Trimming took 5 bases from V and 5 from J, leaving 13 bases between them. The CDR3 consists of 14 residues. The CDR3 loop is CASSSSGGNNEQFF. In DNA form, the CDR3 reads TGTGCCAGCAGTAGCAGTGGCGGGAACAATGAGCAGTTCTTC.